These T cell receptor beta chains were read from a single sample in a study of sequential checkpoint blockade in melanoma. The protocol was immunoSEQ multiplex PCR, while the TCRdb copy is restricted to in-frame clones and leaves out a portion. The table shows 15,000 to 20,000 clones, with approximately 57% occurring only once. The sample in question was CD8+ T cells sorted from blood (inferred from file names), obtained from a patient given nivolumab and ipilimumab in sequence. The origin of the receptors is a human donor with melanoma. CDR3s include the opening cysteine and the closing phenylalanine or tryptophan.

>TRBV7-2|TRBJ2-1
CASSLRQGGNEQFF
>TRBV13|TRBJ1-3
CASSLGRGGNTIYF
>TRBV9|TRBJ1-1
CASSPGNTEAFF
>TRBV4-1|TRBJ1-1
CASSQDQVYTEAFF
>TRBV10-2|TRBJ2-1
CASSAGSYNEQFF
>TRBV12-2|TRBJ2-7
CASRLVRRYGPFMNEQYF
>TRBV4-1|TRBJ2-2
CASSQEAPGTVLAGELFF
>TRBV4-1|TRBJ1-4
CASEEVGAVEKLFF
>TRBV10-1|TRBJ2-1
CASSESRGGIYNEQFF
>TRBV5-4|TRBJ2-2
CASSLADTGELFF
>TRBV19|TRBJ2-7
CASSIGFRGQGPPYEQYF
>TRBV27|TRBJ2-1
CASSFLAGAGIYNEQFF
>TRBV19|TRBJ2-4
CASSIDREEGTDVNIQYF
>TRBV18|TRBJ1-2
CASSPGTGMVGYTF
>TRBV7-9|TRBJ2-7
CASSPDRVYEQYF
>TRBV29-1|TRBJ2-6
CSVETGSGANVLTF
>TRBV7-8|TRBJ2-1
CTSSLLAGYNEQFF
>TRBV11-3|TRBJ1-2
CASSPGQGAYGYTF
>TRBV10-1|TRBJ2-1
CASSDQTSGRGYEQFF
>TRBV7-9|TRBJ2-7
CASSSTTSRGNYEQYF
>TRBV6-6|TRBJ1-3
CASSYSPGLSGNTIYF
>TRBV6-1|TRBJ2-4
CASSGTSATDIQYF
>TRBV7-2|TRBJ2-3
CASSPQFGGQGKDTQYF
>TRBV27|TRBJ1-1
CASSSPGQGTEAFF
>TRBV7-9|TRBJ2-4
CASSPSFFQYF
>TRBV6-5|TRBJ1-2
CASSYSRQGWNGYTF
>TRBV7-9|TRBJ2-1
CASSLVLEPYNEQFF
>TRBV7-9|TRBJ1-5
CASSFEGYSNQPQHF
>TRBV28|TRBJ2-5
CASSPGVAPDPTQYF
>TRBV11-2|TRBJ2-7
CASSLGDRVNHEQYF
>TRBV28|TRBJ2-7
CASSSPYSYEQYF
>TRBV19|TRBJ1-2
CASSIDAGLAGYTF
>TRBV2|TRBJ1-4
CASRDRINEKLFF
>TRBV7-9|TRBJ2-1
CASSWDSFEQFF
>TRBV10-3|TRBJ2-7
CAISVIQGAYEQYF
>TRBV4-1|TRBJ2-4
CASSPITSGGAKNIQYF
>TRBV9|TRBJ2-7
CASSVYPSSGYEQYF
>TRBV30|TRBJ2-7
CASDDGTGGTYEQYF
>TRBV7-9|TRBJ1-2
CASSLERAGSPFNYGYTF
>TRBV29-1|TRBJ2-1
CSVVRRDRYNEQFF
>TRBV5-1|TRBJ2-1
CASSLTSGGYNEQFF
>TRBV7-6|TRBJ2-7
CASSVLTSGKTYEQYF
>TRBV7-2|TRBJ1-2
CASSPWTGTHYGYTF
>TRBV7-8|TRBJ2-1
CASSLLLGQISSYNEQFF
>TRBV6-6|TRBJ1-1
CASSYLPDREAFF
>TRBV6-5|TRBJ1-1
CASSHPGDMGTEAFF
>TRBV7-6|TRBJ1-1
CASSPQGGSTEAFF
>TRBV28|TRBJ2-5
CASSLSVLVETKETQYF
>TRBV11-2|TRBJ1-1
CASSLGLGGRGNTEAFF
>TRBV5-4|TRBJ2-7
CASSFGQGASYEQYF
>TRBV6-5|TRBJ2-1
CASRERGGLGNEQFF
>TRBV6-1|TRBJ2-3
CASSDSSGSSTLDTQYF
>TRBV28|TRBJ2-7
CASTTSGSYEQYF
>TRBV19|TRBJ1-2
CASSIGTPGDYGYTF
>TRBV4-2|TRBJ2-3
CASSQRDTNTDTQYF
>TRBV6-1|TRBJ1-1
CASSWGRQLPAFF
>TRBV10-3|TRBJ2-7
CAISEVTGHYEQYF